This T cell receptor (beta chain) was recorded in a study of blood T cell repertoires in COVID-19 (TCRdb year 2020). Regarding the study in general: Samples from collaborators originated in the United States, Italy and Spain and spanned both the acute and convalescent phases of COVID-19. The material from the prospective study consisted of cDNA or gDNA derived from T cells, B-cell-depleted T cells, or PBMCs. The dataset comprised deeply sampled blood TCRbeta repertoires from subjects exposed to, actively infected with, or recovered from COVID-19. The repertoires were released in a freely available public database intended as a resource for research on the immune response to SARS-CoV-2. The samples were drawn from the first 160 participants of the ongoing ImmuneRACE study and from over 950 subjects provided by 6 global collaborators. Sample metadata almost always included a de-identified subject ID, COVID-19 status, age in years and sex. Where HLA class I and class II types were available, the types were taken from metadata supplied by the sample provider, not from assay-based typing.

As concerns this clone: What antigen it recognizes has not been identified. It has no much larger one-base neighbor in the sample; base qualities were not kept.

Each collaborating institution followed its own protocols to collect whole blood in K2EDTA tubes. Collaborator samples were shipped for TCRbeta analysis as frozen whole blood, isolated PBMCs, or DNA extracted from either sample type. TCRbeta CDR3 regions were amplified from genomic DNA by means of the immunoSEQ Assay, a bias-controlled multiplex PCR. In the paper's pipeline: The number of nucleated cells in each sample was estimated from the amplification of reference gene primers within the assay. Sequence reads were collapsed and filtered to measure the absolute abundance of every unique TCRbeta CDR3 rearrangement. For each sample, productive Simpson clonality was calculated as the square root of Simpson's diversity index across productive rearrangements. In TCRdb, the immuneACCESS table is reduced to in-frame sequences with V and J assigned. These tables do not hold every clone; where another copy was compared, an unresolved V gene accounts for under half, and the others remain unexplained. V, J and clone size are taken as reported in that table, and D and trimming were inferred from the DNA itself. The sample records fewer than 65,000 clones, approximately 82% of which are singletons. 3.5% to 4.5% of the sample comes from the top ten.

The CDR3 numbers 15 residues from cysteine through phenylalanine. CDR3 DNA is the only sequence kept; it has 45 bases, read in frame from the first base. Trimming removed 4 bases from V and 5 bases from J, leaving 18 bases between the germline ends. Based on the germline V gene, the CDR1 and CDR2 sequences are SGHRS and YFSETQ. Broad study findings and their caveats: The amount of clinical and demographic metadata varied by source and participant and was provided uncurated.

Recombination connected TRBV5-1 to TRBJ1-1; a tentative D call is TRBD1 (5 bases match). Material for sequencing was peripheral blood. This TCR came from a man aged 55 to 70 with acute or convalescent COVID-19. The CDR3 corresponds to CASSEGTIPGTEAFF. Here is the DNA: TGCGCCAGCAGCGAGGGGACTATCCCTGGAACTGAAGCTTTCTTT.